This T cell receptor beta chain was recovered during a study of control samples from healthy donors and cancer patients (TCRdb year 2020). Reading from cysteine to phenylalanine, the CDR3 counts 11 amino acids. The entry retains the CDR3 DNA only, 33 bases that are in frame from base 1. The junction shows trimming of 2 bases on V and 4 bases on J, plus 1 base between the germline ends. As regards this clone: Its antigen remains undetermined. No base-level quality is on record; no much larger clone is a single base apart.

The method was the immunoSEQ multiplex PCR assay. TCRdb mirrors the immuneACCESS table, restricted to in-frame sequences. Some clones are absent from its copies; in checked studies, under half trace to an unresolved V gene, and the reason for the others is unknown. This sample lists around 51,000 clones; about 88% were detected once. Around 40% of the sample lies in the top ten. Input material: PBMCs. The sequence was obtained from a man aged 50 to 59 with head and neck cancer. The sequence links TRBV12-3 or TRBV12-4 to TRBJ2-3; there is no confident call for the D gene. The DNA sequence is TGTGCCAGCAGTTTATCAGATACGCAGTATTTT. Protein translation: CASSLSDTQYF.